These 24 T cell receptor beta chains originate from one sample sequenced in a study of neoadjuvant anti-PD-1 for oral cavity cancer. Time point reported: after neoadjuvant nivolumab, at surgical resection. The protocol was immunoSEQ multiplex PCR, while the TCRdb copy is restricted to in-frame clones and leaves out a portion. Of some 70,000 clones in the sample, roughly 85% were seen once. Sequenced here: PBMCs, sampled after nivolumab (anti-PD-1) treatment. The receptors derive from a person aged 35 to 85 with oral cavity squamous cell carcinoma.

This chain uses TRBV10-3 with TRBJ2-1; possibly TRBD1 for D (5 bases). This CDR3 spans 11 amino acids. Trimming stripped 6 bases from V and 8 bases from J, with 8 bases between. Germline V CDR1 and CDR2: ENHRY, SYGVKD. The CDR3 here is CAIRQGDEQFF. The CDR3 DNA reads as TGTGCCATCAGGCAGGGTGATGAGCAGTTCTTC.

The V and J genes are TRBV9 and TRBJ2-3, with D possibly being TRBD2 (6 bases). CDR1 and CDR2 (germline): SGDLS, YYNGEE. There are 14 residues in the CDR3. V was clipped by 0 bases and J by 6 bases, with 11 bases between them. CDR3 in amino acids: CASSVETSLDTQYF. The CDR3 nucleotides read TGTGCCAGCAGCGTAGAAACTAGCCTGGATACGCAGTATTTT.

CDR3 loop: CASSRTQNTEAFF. In DNA, the CDR3 is TGTGCCAGCTCTCGGACCCAAAACACTGAAGCTTTCTTT. This chain joins TRBV16 and TRBJ1-1, with unresolved D. The CDR3 loop spans 13 amino acids. The germline V gene has CDR1 KGHSY and CDR2 FQNENV. Trimming left V 8 bases short and J 2 bases short, with 12 bases between. Full variable domain (outside the CDR3, taken from reference TRBV16 and TRBJ1-1): GEEVAQTPKHLVRGEGQKAKLYCAPIKGHSYVFWYQQVLKNEFKFLISFQNENVFDETGMPKERFSAKCLPNSPCSLEIQATKLEDSAVYFCASSRTQNTEAFFGQGTRLTVV.

The rearrangement uses TRBV4-1 and TRBJ2-2; TRBD2 matches at 11 bases. Trimming removed 2 bases from V and 7 bases from J; junction bases left unmatched: 12. There are 18 residues in the CDR3. From germline, CDR1 is MGHRA and CDR2 YSYEKL. This CDR3 reads CASSQPWGSGRAFGELFF. The CDR3 region has the DNA TGCGCCAGCAGCCAACCTTGGGGTAGCGGGAGGGCCTTCGGGGAGCTGTTTTTT.

The chain recombines TRBV6-5 with TRBJ1-1; 11 bases are shared with TRBD1. V dropped 2 bases and J dropped 5; count of bases not matched to a gene: 7. This CDR3 has 16 residues. The germline V gene encodes CDR1 MNHEY and CDR2 SVGAGI. The CDR3 protein is CASSYLDRGRSTEAFF. CDR3 nucleotide sequence: TGTGCCAGCAGTTACCTGGACAGGGGGCGAAGTACTGAAGCTTTCTTT.

Written as DNA, the CDR3 is TGTGCCAGCAGCCAATCCAGGGTTGGGACTGAAGCTTTCTTT. Encoded protein: CASSQSRVGTEAFF. J is TRBJ1-1 and V is TRBV6-5; possible D gene TRBD1, 5 bases. V lost 6 bases and J lost 5, with 16 bases in between. This CDR3 region has 14 residues. Germline CDR1 MNHEY, CDR2 SVGAGI.

The chain links TRBV9 to TRBJ2-1; tentatively, D is TRBD1 (5 bases). Looked up from germline, CDR1 is SGDLS and CDR2 is YYNGEE. This CDR3 spans 13 amino acids. V lost 0 bases and J lost 9, with 10 bases in between. This CDR3 reads CASSVGPRGEQFF. The CDR3 DNA follows: TGTGCCAGCAGCGTAGGTCCTAGGGGTGAGCAGTTCTTC.

The chain combines TRBV30 with TRBJ2-3; D gene unclear. CDR3 length: 13 amino acids. The germline V gene has CDR1 GTSNPN and CDR2 SVGIG (reference sequence). Deletions cut 0 bases from V and 0 bases from J, with 4 bases between. The DNA of the CDR3 is TGTGCCTGGAGTGTAGGTAGCACAGATACGCAGTATTTT. Its protein product is CAWSVGSTDTQYF.

The chain is built from TRBV28 and TRBJ1-2; 12 bases agree with TRBD1. The ends lost 4 bases at V and 2 bases at J; junction bases unmatched: 5. CDR3 length equals 16 residues. Germline CDR1 reads MDHEN; CDR2 reads SYDVKM. DNA of the CDR3: TGTGCCAGCAGTTCGGGACAGGGGGCATCGAACTATGGCTACACCTTC. Residues: CASSSGQGASNYGYTF.

This clone was found once. The genes are TRBV7-9 and TRBJ2-7; no definite D call. V lost 2 bases, J lost 5 bases, and 7 bases lay in between. This CDR3 is built from 12 residues. The germline CDR1 and CDR2 sequences are SEHNR and FQNEAQ (reference sequence). The chain's CDR3 is CASSLFGHEQYF. Written as DNA, the CDR3 is TGTGCCAGCAGCTTATTTGGGCACGAGCAGTACTTC. The whole variable domain, filled in from reference TRBV7-9 and TRBJ2-7, reads DTGVSQNPRHKITKRGQNVTFRCDPISEHNRLYWYRQTLGQGPEFLTYFQNEAQLEKSRLLSDRFSAERPKGSFSTLEIQRTEQGDSAMYLCASSLFGHEQYFGPGTRLTVT.

This clone was detected only once. The sample carries other DNA sequences with the same CDR3. The chain employs TRBV5-6 and TRBJ2-1; 11 bases agree with TRBD2. CDR1 and CDR2 from the germline V gene are SGHDT and YYEEEE. The V gene end was trimmed by 0 bases and the J gene end by 4 bases; junction bases not matched to a gene: 0. The CDR3 has 15 residues. CDR3 nucleotides: TGTGCCAGCAGCTTGGGACTAGCGGGGTACAATGAGCAGTTCTTC. It codes for CASSLGLAGYNEQFF.

On this clone itself: The junction departs from the called germline gene at one end, perhaps through a read error. The J gene is TRBJ2-1, the V gene TRBV4-2, with unresolved D. The CDR3 spans 18 residues. CDR1 and CDR2 from the germline V gene are LGHNA and YNFKEQ. The CDR3 nucleotides are TGTGCCAGCAGCCAAGATCCCAACCCGGGCCGTTCCTACGATGAGCAGTTCTTC. Translated, it gives CASSQDPNPGRSYDEQFF.

The chain recombines TRBV19 with TRBJ1-5; 7 bases fit TRBD1. With 6 bases clipped from V and 3 bases from J, the junction kept 8 bases outside the gene matches. The CDR3 covers 15 residues. Germline CDR1 is LNHDA and CDR2 is SQIVND (reference sequence). CDR3 DNA: TGTGCCAGTAGACCGACAGGGAACATCAATCAGCCCCAGCATTTT. Its translation is CASRPTGNINQPQHF.

In its sample, this clone ranks as medium-sized. V usage is TRBV29-1 and J usage is TRBJ2-2; 7 nucleotides agree with TRBD2. CDR3 length equals 14 residues. CDR1 and CDR2 (germline): SQVTM, ANQGSEA. The trim removed 6 bases at V and 2 bases at J, leaving 6 bases unmatched. The CDR3 here is CSVNGEGNTGELFF. The CDR3 region has the DNA TGCAGCGTCAACGGGGAGGGAAACACCGGGGAGCTGTTTTTT.

The V gene is TRBV5-6, the J gene TRBJ2-3; 11 nucleotides line up with TRBD2. J was trimmed by 2 bases and V by 3 bases; bases with no gene match: 8. The CDR3 contains 17 residues. In germline, CDR1 is SGHDT, CDR2 YYEEEE. CDR3 residues: CASSSATSGAHTDTQYF. In DNA form, the CDR3 reads TGTGCCAGCAGCTCCGCGACTAGCGGGGCGCACACAGATACGCAGTATTTT.

The V call is TRBV5-1, the J call TRBJ1-5; TRBD1 matches at 7 bases. Germline CDR1 is SGHRS and CDR2 is YFSETQ. V was clipped by 0 bases and J by 1 base; unmatched bases: 4. The CDR3 has 16 residues. CDR3 loop: CASSLDGTVSNQPQHF. In nucleotides, the CDR3 is TGCGCCAGCAGCTTGGATGGGACAGTCAGCAATCAGCCCCAGCATTTT.

The gene calls are TRBV5-6 and TRBJ2-3, with TRBD2 matching over 11 bases. The V gene's germline CDR1 is SGHDT and CDR2 YYEEEE. V gave up 0 bases and J gave up 7 bases; unmatched junction bases: 7. The CDR3 loop spans 16 amino acids. CDR3 DNA sequence: TGTGCCAGCAGCTTGGTAAAGACTAGCGGGACAAATACGCAGTATTTT. Translation gives CASSLVKTSGTNTQYF.

The chain is built from TRBV30 and TRBJ2-5; D is uncertain. Trimming shortened V by 2 bases and J by 4 bases, and 8 bases separated the two germline ends. Germline V CDR1 and CDR2: GTSNPN, SVGIG (reference sequence). This CDR3 has 12 residues. CDR3 amino acids: CAWSLRGETQYF. For the CDR3, the DNA is TGTGCCTGGAGTCTGCGTGGAGAGACCCAGTACTTC. Full variable domain (rest looked up from reference TRBV30 and TRBJ2-5): SQTIHQWPATLVQPVGSPLSLECTVEGTSNPNLYWYRQAAGRGLQLLFYSVGIGQISSEVPQNLSASRPQDRQFILSSKKLLLSDSGFYLCAWSLRGETQYFGPGTRLLVL.

V is TRBV10-3 and J is TRBJ1-1; D uncertain. The germline CDR1 and CDR2 sequences are ENHRY and SYGVKD. V was clipped by 2 bases and J by 8 bases, with 12 bases between them. This CDR3 comprises 13 residues. CDR3 residues: CAISEVGTWEAFF. The CDR3 coding sequence is TGTGCCATCAGTGAGGTGGGTACATGGGAAGCTTTCTTT.

The J gene is TRBJ2-1, the V gene TRBV11-3; TRBD1 is a possible D gene (6 bases). The germline gives CDR1 SGHNT, CDR2 YENEEA. CDR3 length: 15 amino acids. Trimming stripped 3 bases from V and 0 bases from J, with 9 bases between. This CDR3 is CASSFGGLSYNEQFF. The CDR3 nucleotides read TGTGCCAGCAGCTTTGGGGGCCTCTCCTACAATGAGCAGTTCTTC. The full variable domain, completed using reference TRBV11-3 and TRBJ2-1, is EAGVVQSPRYKIIEKKQPVAFWCNPISGHNTLYWYLQNLGQGPELLIRYENEEAVDDSQLPKDRFSAERLKGVDSTLKIQPAELGDSAVYLCASSFGGLSYNEQFFGPGTRLTVL.

This clone was observed once. The chain is built from TRBV11-2 and TRBJ2-2; no clear D. The CDR3 loop spans 13 amino acids. The germline V and J ends were trimmed by 1 base and 4 bases, with 4 bases remaining between them. From germline, CDR1 is SGHAT and CDR2 FQNNGV. CDR3 in DNA: TGTGCCAGCAGCTTAGGGGCCACCGGGGAGCTGTTTTTT. Translating gives CASSLGATGELFF.

This clone was recorded a few times. V gene TRBV10-3 combines with J gene TRBJ2-3; 10 positions match TRBD2. The CDR3 contains 16 residues. Germline V gives CDR1 ENHRY, CDR2 SYGVKD. Trimming removed 3 bases from V and 0 bases from J; junction bases left unmatched: 3. CDR3 residues: CAISDTTSGSTDTQYF. The CDR3 DNA reads as TGTGCCATCAGTGACACGACTAGCGGGAGCACAGATACGCAGTATTTT.

The chain recombines TRBV27 with TRBJ1-2; 7 bases align to TRBD1. The CDR3 loop spans 16 amino acids. V lost 3 bases, J lost 5 bases, and 12 bases stayed unmatched. Looked up from germline, CDR1 is MNHEY and CDR2 is SMNVEV (reference sequence). DNA for the CDR3: TGTGCCAGCAGTTTTTCGGGACAGCGTCCCTCTTATGGCTACACCTTC. Its protein product is CASSFSGQRPSYGYTF.

V usage is TRBV6-5 and J usage is TRBJ2-2; D not certain. V dropped 4 bases and J dropped 6 bases, with 12 bases sitting between them. Germline values: CDR1 MNHEY, CDR2 SVGAGI. The CDR3 is made up of 14 amino acids. The CDR3 protein is CASSSLLGPGELFF. The CDR3 DNA sequence: TGTGCCAGCAGTTCCTTACTTGGGCCCGGGGAGCTGTTTTTT.